These T cell receptor beta chains were read from a single sample in a study of T cells expressing NK-cell markers. TCRdb derives one entry per CDR3 protein from the 5' RACE reads, leaving out DNA. The sample table includes 400,000 to 500,000 distinct CDR3 sequences. Material for sequencing was blood T cells: a sorted CD56 or NKG2C T cell subset, CD4+ or CD8+ T cells, or bulk PBMC T cells (not recorded which). The receptors shown here come from a woman between 18 and 70 years old in good health. Both conserved end residues are part of each CDR3. Each record gives: V gene, J gene, CDR3 protein.

>TRBV7-9|TRBJ2-1
CASSSVLAGGGNEQFF
>TRBV5-4|TRBJ2-1
CASSLRAGGYSEQFF
>TRBV9|TRBJ2-1
CASSVGMGESSYNEQFF
>TRBV20-1|TRBJ2-2
CSARVTGTGELFF
>TRBV11-2|TRBJ1-6
CASSLVPAGVLSENNSPLHF
>TRBV6-5|TRBJ2-5
CASSYAGGPGYQETQYF
>TRBV3-1|TRBJ2-7
CASSQGDFYEQYF
>TRBV7-9|TRBJ1-1
CASSWGGQAFF
>TRBV10-3|TRBJ2-3
CAISVTSGGTQYF
>TRBV6-2/TRBV6-3|TRBJ2-2
CASIPRLNTGELFF
>TRBV4-2|TRBJ2-7
CASSLRGRTGSRYEQYF
>TRBV7-9|TRBJ2-1
CASSPDGSYNEQFF
>TRBV24-1|TRBJ2-6
CATSDFRPGLGANVLTF
>TRBV6-1|TRBJ2-3
CASRRTLAGEVDTQYF
>TRBV4-3|TRBJ2-7
CASSNSPGQRSDRQYF
>TRBV20-1|TRBJ1-2
CSARGAKQGSYGYTF
>TRBV6-5|TRBJ1-4
CATRGQNEKLFF
>TRBV7-2|TRBJ2-2
CASRPGRGGTGELFF
>TRBV20-1|TRBJ2-1
CSASRGAEGSLYNEQFF
>TRBV20-1|TRBJ2-2
CSAGDAGAGDIEVLDTGELFF
>TRBV6-5|TRBJ2-1
CASSYTGWGGAHNEQFF
>TRBV5-1|TRBJ2-5
CASKTASGSTGTQYF
>TRBV6-2/TRBV6-3|TRBJ2-7
CASSFPGTGVHEQYF
>TRBV12-3/TRBV12-4|TRBJ2-7
CASSLALDGEQYF
>TRBV20-1|TRBJ1-4
CSARDKQISANEKLFF
>TRBV5-4|TRBJ2-2
CASSLGPLAGANGELFF
>TRBV20-1|TRBJ1-5
CSARGQPYSNQPQHF
>TRBV12-3/TRBV12-4|TRBJ2-1
CASSLPAGGPGDEQFF
>TRBV20-1|TRBJ2-3
CSARVAGGPVDTQYF
>TRBV20-1|TRBJ1-2
CSARAPNRDLNYGYTF
>TRBV6-1|TRBJ2-7
CASSEGARTEQYF
>TRBV10-3|TRBJ2-3
CATLAGGPDTQYF
>TRBV7-2|TRBJ1-6
CASSYHQNSPLHF
>TRBV2|TRBJ2-1
CASRTSGANEQFF
>TRBV29-1|TRBJ2-7
CSVEVGDLGGQYF
>TRBV12-3/TRBV12-4|TRBJ2-3
CASSTRGAGATDTQYF
>TRBV20-1|TRBJ2-1
CSARGGHPYNEQFF
>TRBV10-3|TRBJ1-2
CATQGDSSYEGYTF
>TRBV20-1|TRBJ2-3
CSARDPGGGSDTQYF
>TRBV20-1|TRBJ1-2
CSARDRGQGAGGYTF
>TRBV6-2/TRBV6-3|TRBJ1-5
CASSTRRQKGDSNQPQHF
>TRBV7-2|TRBJ1-1
CASSLDAGGAAFF
>TRBV20-1|TRBJ1-2
CSAAPSGINYGYTF
>TRBV27|TRBJ2-3
CASRYSGRAGRDTQYF
>TRBV4-1|TRBJ2-4
CASSPQVKNIQYF
>TRBV6-2/TRBV6-3|TRBJ2-7
CASTPGGTSLYEQYF
>TRBV11-2|TRBJ2-3
CASSFQPISTDTQYF
>TRBV10-2|TRBJ1-2
CASRGTAAGNYGYTF
>TRBV6-5|TRBJ2-3
CASSSGVASGSQYF
>TRBV7-6|TRBJ2-3
CASSLEGQGLDTQYF
>TRBV11-2|TRBJ2-3
CASTLGRVHSMTSTDTQYF
>TRBV5-1|TRBJ2-2
CASIRERDSLDTGELFF
>TRBV11-1|TRBJ2-1
CASSLGGWASGVVGGNEQFF
>TRBV20-1|TRBJ2-7
CSARGQRESIYEQYF
>TRBV4-2|TRBJ2-3
CASSPLLELRDTQYF
>TRBV5-1|TRBJ1-1
CASSWHPDSLTRQNTEAFF
>TRBV30|TRBJ2-1
CAGREPGYNEQFF
>TRBV5-6|TRBJ1-5
CASTLGRRTQPQHF